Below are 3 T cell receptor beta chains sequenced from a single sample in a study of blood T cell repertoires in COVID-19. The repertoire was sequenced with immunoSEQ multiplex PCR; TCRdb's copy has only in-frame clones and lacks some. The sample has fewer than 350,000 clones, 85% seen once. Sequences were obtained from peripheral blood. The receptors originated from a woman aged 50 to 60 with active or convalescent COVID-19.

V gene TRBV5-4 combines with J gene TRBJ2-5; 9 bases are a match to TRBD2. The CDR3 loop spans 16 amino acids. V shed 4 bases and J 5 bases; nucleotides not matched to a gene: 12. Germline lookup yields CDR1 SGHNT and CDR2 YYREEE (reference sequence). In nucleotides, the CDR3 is TGTGCCAGCAGCGCGACTAGCGGAGCTGCAGGGGAGACCCAGTACTTC. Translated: CASSATSGAAGETQYF.

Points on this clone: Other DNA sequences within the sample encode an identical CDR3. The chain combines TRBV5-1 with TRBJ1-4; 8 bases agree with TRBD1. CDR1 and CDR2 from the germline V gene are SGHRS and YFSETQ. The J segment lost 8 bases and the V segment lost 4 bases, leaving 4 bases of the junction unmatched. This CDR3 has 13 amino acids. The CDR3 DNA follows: TGCGCCAGCAGCGGACAGGGAGGGGAAAAACTGTTTTTT. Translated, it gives CASSGQGGEKLFF.

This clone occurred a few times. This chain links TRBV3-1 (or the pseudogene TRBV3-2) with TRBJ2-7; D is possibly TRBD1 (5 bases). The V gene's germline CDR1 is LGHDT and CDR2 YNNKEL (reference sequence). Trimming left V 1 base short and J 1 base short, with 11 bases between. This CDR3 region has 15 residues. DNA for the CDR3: TGTGCCAGCAGCCAAGGGCCAGGGCCTTCCTACGAGCAGTACTTC. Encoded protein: CASSQGPGPSYEQYF.